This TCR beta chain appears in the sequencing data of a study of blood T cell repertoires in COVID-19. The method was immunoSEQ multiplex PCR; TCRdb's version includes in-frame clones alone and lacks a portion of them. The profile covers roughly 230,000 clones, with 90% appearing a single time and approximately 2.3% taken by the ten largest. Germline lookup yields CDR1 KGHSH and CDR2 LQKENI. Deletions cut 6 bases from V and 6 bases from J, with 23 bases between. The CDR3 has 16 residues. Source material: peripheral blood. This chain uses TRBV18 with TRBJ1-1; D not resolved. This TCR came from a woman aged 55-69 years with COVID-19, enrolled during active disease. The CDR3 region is CASSPLPARRIAEAFF. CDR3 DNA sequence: TGTGCCAGCTCCCCTTTACCGGCCAGGAGGATAGCTGAAGCTTTCTTT.